The 29 T cell receptor beta chains below were found in one sample sequenced in a study of T-cell memory formation after mild COVID-19. TCRdb redid the calling of the 5' RACE reads with MiXCR, one entry per CDR3 protein. Seen here are under 650,000 distinct CDR3 sequences, approximately 19% observed once, and the top ten hold 12%. The sample comprised PBMCs or a T cell subset sorted from them (not recorded which). These receptors were obtained from an adult woman who had mild COVID-19 (a few samples of this study predate the infection). Cell type and time point are not known.

V and J are TRBV7-6 and TRBJ2-3, with a tentative D call TRBD2 (6 bases). V was cut by 4 bases and J by 6 bases, with 17 bases left in between. The CDR3 extends over 15 amino acids. The germline CDR1 and CDR2 sequences are SGHVS and FNYEAQ. The CDR3 here is CASSSGGAEADTQYF. The CDR3 DNA reads as TGTGCCAGCAGCTCCGGGGGTGCCGAGGCGGATACGCAGTATTTT. Complete variable domain (other parts from reference TRBV7-6 and TRBJ2-3): GAGVSQSPRYKVTKRGQDVALRCDPISGHVSLYWYRQALGQGPEFLTYFNYEAQQDKSGLPNDRFSAERPEGSISTLTIQRTEQRDSAMYRCASSSGGAEADTQYFGPGTRLTVL.

The chain uses TRBV20-1 and TRBJ2-1; 9 bases line up with TRBD1. The CDR3 has 14 residues. Losses at the gene ends were 4 bases for V and 5 bases for J; bases not matched to a gene: 6. Germline CDR1 and CDR2: DFQATT and SNEGSKA (reference sequence). The CDR3 here is CSATRQGVNNEQFF. In DNA form, the CDR3 reads TGCAGTGCTACGCGACAGGGGGTGAACAATGAGCAGTTCTTC.

The sample holds a few counts of this clonotype. The chain combines TRBV7-2 with TRBJ2-2; 8 bases are a match to TRBD1. Germline CDR1 reads SGHTA; CDR2 reads FQGNSA. Germline trimming cut 4 bases from V and 5 bases from J; bases unmatched to any gene: 9. The CDR3 sequence is 16 residues long. CDR3: CASSSRTGRLTGELFF. Here the CDR3 DNA reads TGTGCCAGCAGCTCCCGGACAGGGAGGTTGACCGGGGAGCTGTTTTTT.

This rearrangement joins TRBV15 to TRBJ2-7, with D perhaps assigned TRBD1 or TRBD2 (6 bases each). The V and J ends lost 11 bases and 7 bases respectively, with 21 bases between them. There are 13 residues in the CDR3. Germline CDR1 LNHNV, CDR2 YYDKDF (reference sequence). This chain's CDR3 is CARRGHGIREQYF. For the CDR3, the DNA is TGTGCCCGGAGGGGACATGGTATAAGAGAGCAGTACTTC.

The chain carries TRBV4-1 and TRBJ1-3; D remains unclear. This CDR3 contains 15 residues. CDR1 is MGHRA, CDR2 YSYEKL, per germline. Deletions cut 4 bases from V and 2 bases from J, with 12 bases between. The CDR3 here is CASSPTGVAGNTIYF. The CDR3 region has the DNA TGCGCCAGCAGCCCCACCGGGGTAGCTGGAAACACCATATATTTT.

This clonotype was picked up a small number of times. This chain connects TRBV4-2 to TRBJ2-2; TRBD2 might be the D (5 bases). This CDR3 is built from 14 residues. Germline CDR1 reads LGHNA; CDR2 reads YNFKEQ. Trimming removed 2 bases at V and 6 bases at J, with 10 bases between. CDR3 loop: CASSQWAGPGELFF. The CDR3 region has the DNA TGTGCCAGCAGCCAATGGGCGGGCCCCGGGGAGCTGTTTTTT.

This clonotype showed up just a few times. The chain joins TRBV29-1 to TRBJ2-1; 10 bases are a match to TRBD2. The CDR3 contains 12 residues. The germline gives CDR1 SQVTM, CDR2 ANQGSEA. V lost 4 bases and J lost 10; bases outside the gene matches: 4. CDR3 protein: CSVGTSGTEQFF. CDR3 nucleotides: TGCAGCGTTGGTACTAGCGGGACGGAGCAGTTCTTC.

The V gene is TRBV5-1, the J gene TRBJ2-5; unclear D gene. Trimming took off 1 base at V and 1 base at J, with 8 bases between the two ends. CDR3 length: 14 amino acids. Germline values: CDR1 SGHRS, CDR2 YFSETQ. The chain's CDR3 is CASSLWAPQETQYF. CDR3 bases: TGCGCCAGCAGCTTGTGGGCCCCCCAAGAGACCCAGTACTTC.

This clonotype was seen a handful of times. The V gene is TRBV20-1, the J gene TRBJ2-5; 8 bases line up with TRBD2. The germline V gene has CDR1 DFQATT and CDR2 SNEGSKA (reference sequence). V shed 6 bases and J 3 bases; nucleotides not matched to a gene: 6. CDR3 length: 13 amino acids. The CDR3 bases are TGCAGTGCCGTGGGACTAGATGAAGAGACCCAGTACTTC. This translates into CSAVGLDEETQYF.

This clonotype was counted between two and nine times. The V gene is TRBV29-1, the J gene TRBJ2-5; 8 positions agree with TRBD1. The CDR3 is made up of 15 amino acids. Per germline, CDR1 SQVTM and CDR2 ANQGSEA. J gave up 1 base and V 3 bases, and 7 bases lay outside the gene matches. The CDR3 sequence is CSVEVRGPFQETQYF. The DNA of the CDR3 is TGCAGCGTTGAGGTCAGGGGGCCGTTCCAAGAGACCCAGTACTTC.

This clonotype has more than one count but fewer than ten. The chain joins TRBV25-1 to TRBJ2-5, with 7 nucleotides matching TRBD1. The CDR3 totals 15 residues. V lost 7 bases and J lost 5; bases outside the gene matches: 13. CDR1 MGHDK and CDR2 SYGVNS come from the germline V gene. The CDR3: CASTIWTGLSETQYF. The CDR3 DNA reads TGTGCCAGCACCATCTGGACAGGCCTCTCCGAGACCCAGTACTTC.

This clonotype was found once. V gene TRBV5-1 combines with J gene TRBJ1-1, with a tentative D call TRBD1 (6 bases). CDR1 and CDR2 (germline): SGHRS, YFSETQ. This CDR3 comprises 16 residues. Trimming removed 3 bases at V and 4 bases at J, with 19 bases between. In DNA form, the CDR3 reads TGCGCCAGCAGCTCGGGAGGGGGGCTCGGCTTCACTGAAGCTTTCTTT. This encodes CASSSGGGLGFTEAFF.

This clonotype has more than one count but fewer than ten. The chain links TRBV29-1 to TRBJ2-1, with no clear D. The germline V gene encodes CDR1 SQVTM and CDR2 ANQGSEA. V was trimmed by 8 bases and J by 9 bases, leaving 17 bases between them. The CDR3 consists of 12 residues. CDR3 bases: TGCAGCTATAACCAGCCCGGGTTTGAGCAGTTCTTC. This gives the protein CSYNQPGFEQFF.

The chain combines TRBV2 with TRBJ2-1; D remains unclear. Trimming stripped 1 base from V and 6 bases from J, with 10 bases between. The CDR3 has 14 amino acids. Germline V lookup: CDR1 SNHLY, CDR2 FYNNEI. This CDR3 reads CASSEDGAVNEQFF. The CDR3 DNA is TGTGCCAGCAGTGAAGACGGCGCGGTCAATGAGCAGTTCTTC.

The chain couples TRBV4-1 to TRBJ1-5; unclear D gene. The V end was cut by 1 base, the J end by 5 bases, with 18 bases between. The CDR3 sequence is 17 residues long. The germline V gene has CDR1 MGHRA and CDR2 YSYEKL. The CDR3 spells CASSQVLGRLRDQPQHF. The CDR3 coding sequence is TGCGCCAGCAGCCAAGTATTGGGCAGGCTGCGCGATCAGCCCCAGCATTTT.

This clonotype was found once. This sequence joins TRBV5-1 and TRBJ2-7, with D possibly matching TRBD1 (7 bases). V was clipped by 0 bases and J by 9 bases, with 22 bases between them. The CDR3 is 16 amino acids. Germline V CDR1 and CDR2: SGHRS, YFSETQ. The CDR3 sequence is CASSLAGTAGGSGQYF. As DNA, the CDR3 is TGCGCCAGCAGCTTGGCCGGGACAGCGGGTGGTAGTGGGCAGTACTTC.

This clonotype was counted only a few times. The chain is built from TRBV20-1 and TRBJ1-5; D remains ambiguous. This CDR3 is 12 amino acids long. CDR1 and CDR2 from the germline V gene are DFQATT and SNEGSKA (reference sequence). V was shortened by 6 bases and J by 0 bases, with 6 bases between the two germline ends. The CDR3 region is CSASYSNQPQHF. DNA of the CDR3: TGCAGTGCGTCGTATAGCAATCAGCCCCAGCATTTT.

This clonotype was seen only a few times. The chain carries TRBV5-1 and TRBJ2-3; 8 nucleotides agree with TRBD1. Germline CDR1 reads SGHRS; CDR2 reads YFSETQ. The CDR3 totals 15 residues. V gave up 4 bases and J gave up 3 bases; unmatched junction bases: 7. The CDR3 DNA reads as TGCGCCAGCAGCCAGGACAGGGCACTTACAGATACGCAGTATTTT. Its protein product is CASSQDRALTDTQYF.

This clonotype was seen a single time. This rearrangement joins TRBV27 to TRBJ1-2, with unresolved D. The CDR3 is made up of 13 amino acids. Germline-derived CDR1 and CDR2 are MNHEY and SMNVEV (reference sequence). V shed 0 bases and J shed 9 bases, with 11 bases lying between them. CDR3 loop: CASSLSIDVRYTF. CDR3 DNA: TGTGCCAGCAGTTTATCCATCGACGTCCGCTACACCTTC.

This chain connects TRBV5-1 to TRBJ2-3; tentatively, D is TRBD1 (5 bases). Looked up from germline, CDR1 is SGHRS and CDR2 is YFSETQ. The CDR3 runs 15 residues. Deletions cut 2 bases from V and 6 bases from J, with 16 bases between. CDR3 amino acids: CASSFIGAFSDTQYF. The CDR3 nucleotides read TGCGCCAGCAGCTTCATTGGGGCATTCTCGGATACGCAGTATTTT.

This clonotype has more than one count but fewer than ten. The gene calls are TRBV12-3 or TRBV12-4 and TRBJ1-1; D is possibly TRBD1 (6 bases). With 6 bases removed from V and 1 base from J, the gap between germline ends came to 21 bases. The CDR3 extends over 17 amino acids. This chain's CDR3 is CASSPSGGAQRNTEAFF. CDR3 in DNA: TGTGCCAGCAGCCCTTCGGGGGGGGCGCAGAGGAACACTGAAGCTTTCTTT.

The chain uses TRBV24-1 and TRBJ2-4, with a weak D call TRBD1 (5 bases). The CDR3 has 18 residues. Germline CDR1 and CDR2: KGHDR and SFDVKD. Trimming took 10 bases from V and 1 from J, leaving 25 bases between them. The CDR3 is CATVKWGSQGWAKNIQYF. The CDR3 DNA is TGTGCCACTGTCAAATGGGGCAGCCAGGGATGGGCCAAAAACATTCAGTACTTC.

This clonotype was counted between two and nine times. The chain joins TRBV20-1 to TRBJ1-2, with 9 bases identical to TRBD1. The CDR3 is made up of 15 amino acids. V lost 3 bases and J lost 5; bases outside the gene matches: 10. Germline V gives CDR1 DFQATT, CDR2 SNEGSKA (reference sequence). CDR3 residues: CSARDPGTGFYGYTF. The CDR3 nucleotides read TGCAGTGCTAGGGATCCCGGGACAGGGTTTTATGGCTACACCTTC.

This rearrangement joins TRBV20-1 to TRBJ2-7, with D tentatively TRBD2 (5 bases). V was clipped by 0 bases and J by 1 base, with 16 bases between them. CDR1 and CDR2 from the germline V gene are DFQATT and SNEGSKA (reference sequence). This CDR3 is 16 amino acids long. CDR3 sequence: CSARDRGGSRSYEQYF. CDR3 nucleotides: TGCAGTGCTAGAGATCGAGGAGGCAGCAGGTCCTACGAGCAGTACTTC.

This clonotype was counted only a few times. For the CDR3, the DNA is TGTGCCAGCAGGGACAGGGGGCCGTCTGGCTACACCTTC. Protein: CASRDRGPSGYTF. The chain has TRBV6-2 or TRBV6-3 and TRBJ1-2; TRBD1 aligns across 11 bases. CDR3 length: 13 residues. Germline V gene sequence: CDR1 MNHEY, CDR2 SVGEGT. J gave up 7 bases and V 6 bases, and 4 bases lay outside the gene matches.

This chain uses TRBV24-1 with TRBJ1-5, with D possibly being TRBD1 (6 bases). V gave up 4 bases and J gave up 3 bases, with 9 bases separating them. CDR1 is KGHDR, CDR2 SFDVKD, per germline. The CDR3 covers 14 residues. Here the CDR3 DNA reads TGTGCCACCAGTGAAGGGGGGACCAATCAGCCCCAGCATTTT. It is translated as CATSEGGTNQPQHF.

This clonotype was found a few times. The genes are TRBV11-2 and TRBJ2-7; the D is unclear. Germline V CDR1 and CDR2: SGHAT, FQNNGV. The CDR3 sequence is 12 residues long. V shed 5 bases and J shed 7 bases, with 12 bases lying between them. The CDR3 sequence: CASSPTKWEQYF. In DNA form, the CDR3 reads TGTGCCAGCAGCCCCACGAAGTGGGAGCAGTACTTC. The variable domain in full, completed from reference TRBV11-2 and TRBJ2-7, reads EAGVAQSPRYKIIEKRQSVAFWCNPISGHATLYWYQQILGQGPKLLIQFQNNGVVDDSQLPKDRFSAERLKGVDSTLKIQPAKLEDSAVYLCASSPTKWEQYFGPGTRLTVT.

The J gene is TRBJ1-1, the V gene TRBV7-9; TRBD1 aligns across 9 bases. CDR3 size: 15 residues. V lost 6 bases, J lost 4 bases, and 9 bases stayed unmatched. From germline, CDR1 is SEHNR and CDR2 FQNEAQ (reference sequence). The CDR3 DNA sequence: TGTGCCAGCAGGCCACCCGGGACAGGGTTCACTGAAGCTTTCTTT. It is translated as CASRPPGTGFTEAFF.

This chain joins TRBV3-1 and TRBJ2-7; D gene uncertain. The ends were cut back, 3 bases at V and 9 bases at J, with 21 bases in the middle. Germline V gene data show CDR1 as LGHDT and CDR2 as YNNKEL (reference sequence). This CDR3 is built from 15 residues. The CDR3 bases are TGTGCCAGCAGCCACTCTGTAGTAACCTACGAGGTGCAGTACTTC. Amino acid sequence: CASSHSVVTYEVQYF.